Listed here are 14 T cell receptor beta chains from one sample, sequenced in a study of control samples from healthy donors and cancer patients. Profiled with immunoSEQ multiplex PCR; TCRdb holds only in-frame clones, not every one. The table has over 75,000 clones, approximately 80% seen once. Input material: blood. All receptors come from a man in his thirties or forties in good health.

The chain employs TRBV19 and TRBJ2-1; 7 nucleotides line up with TRBD1. Germline CDR1 is LNHDA and CDR2 is SQIVND (reference sequence). The CDR3 loop spans 14 amino acids. The trim removed 5 bases at V and 4 bases at J, leaving 5 bases unmatched. CDR3 nucleotides: TGTGCCAGTAGTTCAGGACAGGTGTACAATGAGCAGTTCTTC. Its translation is CASSSGQVYNEQFF.

Written as DNA, the CDR3 is TGCGCCAGCAGCTTGGCCAGGGGACAGGGGTACACTGAAGCTTTCTTT. Translating it yields CASSLARGQGYTEAFF. The V gene is TRBV5-1, the J gene TRBJ1-1, with 10 bases identical to TRBD1. The CDR3 has 16 amino acids. The germline CDR1 and CDR2 sequences are SGHRS and YFSETQ. V trimming: 0 bases; J trimming: 3 bases; junction bases outside the gene matches: 5.

This chain uses TRBV7-9 with TRBJ2-7; 9 positions match TRBD1. The CDR3 is 15 amino acids. Trimming cost V 5 bases and J 7 bases; bases outside gene matches: 12. Germline V gene lookup returns CDR1 SEHNR and CDR2 FQNEAQ (reference sequence). Here the CDR3 reads CASSPSGTGYVEQYF. The CDR3 region has the DNA TGTGCCAGCAGCCCCTCCGGGACAGGGTATGTGGAGCAGTACTTC.

This clone is termed medium-sized. The J gene is TRBJ1-4, the V gene TRBV28; the D gene is possibly TRBD1 (5 bases). Per the germline V gene, CDR1 is MDHEN and CDR2 is SYDVKM. Trimming left V 7 bases short and J 5 bases short, with 17 bases between. The CDR3 sequence is 15 residues long. The CDR3 protein is CASTTSGGGNEKLFF. CDR3 nucleotides: TGTGCCAGCACAACCTCGGGGGGGGGAAATGAAAAACTGTTTTTT.

V usage is TRBV3-1 (or the pseudogene TRBV3-2) and J usage is TRBJ1-5; TRBD1 is a possible D gene (5 bases). CDR3 length: 15 residues. CDR1 LGHDT and CDR2 YNNKEL come from the germline V gene (reference sequence). Trimming left V 8 bases short and J 6 bases short, with 20 bases between. The chain's CDR3 is CASSQGRGYFQPQHF. The DNA for the CDR3 is TGTGCCAGCTCTCAGGGTCGGGGGTATTTTCAGCCCCAGCATTTT.

V usage is TRBV5-1 and J usage is TRBJ2-7, with no clear D. CDR1 SGHRS and CDR2 YFSETQ come from the germline V gene. The CDR3 totals 12 residues. With 0 bases removed from V and 4 bases from J, the gap between germline ends came to 5 bases. DNA for the CDR3: TGCGCCAGCAGCTTGGTTGGTTACGAGCAGTACTTC. This gives the protein CASSLVGYEQYF.

This clone occurred once. The chain joins TRBV27 to TRBJ1-5; D ambiguous. V lost 2 bases, J lost 0 bases, and 11 bases lay in between. The germline gives CDR1 MNHEY, CDR2 SMNVEV (reference sequence). This CDR3 region has 16 residues. The CDR3, as DNA: TGTGCCAGCAGTTTAAAAGGAACGTATAGCAATCAGCCCCAGCATTTT. It is translated as CASSLKGTYSNQPQHF.

The rearrangement uses TRBV6-5 and TRBJ1-5; 8 bases map to TRBD1. The germline V gene encodes CDR1 MNHEY and CDR2 SVGAGI. V was pared by 6 bases and J by 7 bases, with 8 bases of the junction left unmatched. The CDR3 runs 14 residues. CDR3 loop: CASRDGTGGQPQHF. The CDR3 bases are TGTGCCAGCAGAGATGGGACAGGAGGGCAGCCCCAGCATTTT.

The chain is built from TRBV5-1 and TRBJ1-2; TRBD1 aligns across 10 bases. CDR3 length: 14 amino acids. Germline loops: CDR1 SGHRS, CDR2 YFSETQ. Trimming cost V 4 bases and J 3 bases; bases outside gene matches: 3. DNA of the CDR3: TGCGCCAGCAGCGTGACAGGGGGCTACTATGGCTACACCTTC. Amino acids: CASSVTGGYYGYTF.

V and J are TRBV18 and TRBJ1-3, with a tentative D call TRBD1 (5 bases). V lost 3 bases to trimming and J lost 0 bases, with 9 bases between them. This CDR3 contains 15 residues. The germline CDR1 and CDR2 sequences are KGHSH and LQKENI. CDR3 bases: TGTGCCAGCTCACCGGGACGGATCTCTGGAAACACCATATATTTT. It specifies CASSPGRISGNTIYF.

This rearrangement joins TRBV7-6 to TRBJ1-1; D possibly corresponds to TRBD1 (5 bases). This CDR3 is 16 amino acids long. Trimming removed 1 base from V and 2 bases from J, with 14 bases in between. CDR1 is SGHVS and CDR2 is FNYEAQ in the germline V gene. CDR3 amino acids: CASSLGPPGGNTEAFF. CDR3 coding DNA: TGTGCCAGCAGCTTAGGGCCTCCGGGGGGTAACACTGAAGCTTTCTTT.

This chain connects TRBV28 to TRBJ1-5; the D is unclear. V lost 6 bases, J lost 7 bases, and 10 bases lay in between. The CDR3 is 12 amino acids. In germline, CDR1 is MDHEN, CDR2 SYDVKM. CDR3 protein: CASSFSPQPQHF. The CDR3 DNA follows: TGTGCCAGCAGCTTTTCGCCCCAGCCCCAGCATTTT.

V usage is TRBV30 and J usage is TRBJ2-5, with 12 bases fitting TRBD2. CDR3 length equals 14 residues. CDR1 GTSNPN and CDR2 SVGIG come from the germline V gene (reference sequence). V was clipped by 8 bases and J by 5 bases; unmatched bases: 9. Here the CDR3 DNA reads TGTGCCGGGACACTAGCGGGGGGAGGGGAGACCCAGTACTTC. The encoded protein is CAGTLAGGGETQYF.

The chain combines TRBV16 with TRBJ1-2; D not certain. Deletions cut 3 bases from V and 4 bases from J, with 9 bases between. CDR3 length: 13 amino acids. Looked up from germline, CDR1 is KGHSY and CDR2 is FQNENV. CDR3 sequence: CASSQGFSYGYTF. DNA for the CDR3: TGTGCCAGCAGCCAGGGCTTTAGCTATGGCTACACCTTC.